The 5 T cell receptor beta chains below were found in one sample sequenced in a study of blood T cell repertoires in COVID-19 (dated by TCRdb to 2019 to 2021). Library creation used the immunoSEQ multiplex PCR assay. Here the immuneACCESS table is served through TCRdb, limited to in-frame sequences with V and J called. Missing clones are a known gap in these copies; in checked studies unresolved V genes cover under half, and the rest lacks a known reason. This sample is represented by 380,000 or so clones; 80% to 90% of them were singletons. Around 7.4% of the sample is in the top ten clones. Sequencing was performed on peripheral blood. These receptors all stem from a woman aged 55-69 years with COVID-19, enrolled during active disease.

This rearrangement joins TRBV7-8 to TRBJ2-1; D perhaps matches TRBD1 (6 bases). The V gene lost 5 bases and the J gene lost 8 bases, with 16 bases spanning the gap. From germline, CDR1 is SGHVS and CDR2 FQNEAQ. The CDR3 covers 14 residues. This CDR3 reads CASSLYTGSHEQFF. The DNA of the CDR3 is TGTGCCAGCAGCCTATATACAGGGAGCCATGAGCAGTTCTTC.

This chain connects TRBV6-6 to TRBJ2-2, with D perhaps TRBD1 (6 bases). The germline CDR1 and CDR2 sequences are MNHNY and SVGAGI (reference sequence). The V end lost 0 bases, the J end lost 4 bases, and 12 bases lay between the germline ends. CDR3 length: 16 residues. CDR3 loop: CASSYSKGQSTGELFF. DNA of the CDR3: TGTGCCAGCAGTTACTCGAAAGGACAGAGCACCGGGGAGCTGTTTTTT.

The CDR3 bases are TGTGCCAGCAGCTTCGGGAGCTCTGGGGCCAACGTCCTGACTTTC. It yields the protein CASSFGSSGANVLTF. The J gene is TRBJ2-6, the V gene TRBV11-2; D may be TRBD2 (6 bases). The germline V gene encodes CDR1 SGHAT and CDR2 FQNNGV. V was cut by 3 bases and J by 0 bases, with 6 bases left in between. The CDR3 has 15 residues.

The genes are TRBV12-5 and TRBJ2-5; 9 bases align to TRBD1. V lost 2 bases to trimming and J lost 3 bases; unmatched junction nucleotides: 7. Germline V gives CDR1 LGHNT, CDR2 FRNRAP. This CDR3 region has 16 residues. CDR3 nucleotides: TGTGCTAGTGGTTTGTACAGGGGGCGTGGGGAAGAGACCCAGTACTTC. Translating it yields CASGLYRGRGEETQYF.

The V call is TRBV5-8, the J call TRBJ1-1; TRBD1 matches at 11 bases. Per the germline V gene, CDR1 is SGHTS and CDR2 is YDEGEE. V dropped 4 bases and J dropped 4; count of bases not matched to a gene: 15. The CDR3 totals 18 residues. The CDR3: CASSEKLGQGAWFTEAFF. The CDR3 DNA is TGTGCCAGCAGCGAAAAATTAGGACAGGGGGCTTGGTTCACTGAAGCTTTCTTT.